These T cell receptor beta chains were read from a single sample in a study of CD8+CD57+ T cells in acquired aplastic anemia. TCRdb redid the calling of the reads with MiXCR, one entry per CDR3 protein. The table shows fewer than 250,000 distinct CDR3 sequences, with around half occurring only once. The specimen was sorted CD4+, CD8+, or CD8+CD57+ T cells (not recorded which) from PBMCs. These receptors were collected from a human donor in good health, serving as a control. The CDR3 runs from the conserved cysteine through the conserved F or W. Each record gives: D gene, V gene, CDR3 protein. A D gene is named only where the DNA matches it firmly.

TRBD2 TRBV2 CASSEVGLAGGPDEQFF
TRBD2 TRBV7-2 CASSPWGGRTDTQYF
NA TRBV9 CASSVRGYGYTF
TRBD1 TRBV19 CASSITGTGHNYGYTF
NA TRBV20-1 CSARGSVIGEQFF
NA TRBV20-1 CSARGSGEQHSLYTEAFF
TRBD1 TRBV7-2 CASRLQGALGETQHF
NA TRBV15 CATSREGRGSGNTIYF
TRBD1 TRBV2 CASRTGTGSWGEQYF
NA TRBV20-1 CSARGTDNSPLHF
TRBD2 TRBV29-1 CSVATSGGTDTQYF
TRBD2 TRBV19 CASSIPGGGANVLTF
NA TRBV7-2 CASSLVGRGHTF
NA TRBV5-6 CASSFMGAVQETQYF
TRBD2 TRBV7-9 CASSLAVVGGSHEQYF
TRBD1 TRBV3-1 CASSQDGDRVSETQYF
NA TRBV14 CASSPPGSYEQYF
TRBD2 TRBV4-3 CASSQDTLWRGWDTGELFF
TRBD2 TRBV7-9 CASSQEGLAAQETQFF
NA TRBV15 CATGGKRTTEAFF
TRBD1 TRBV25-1 CASRDVTGDYEQYF
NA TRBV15 CATSQVGNTEAFF
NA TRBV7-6 CASSFGESSYNSPLHF
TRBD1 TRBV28 CASSTRTGGRTEAFF
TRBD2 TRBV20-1 CSASLTSGTYEQYF
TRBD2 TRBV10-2 CASSEGASGGVEQYF
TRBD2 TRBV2 CASNKLLAGADTQYF
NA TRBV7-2 CASSLVRQSSGDTQYF
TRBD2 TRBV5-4 CASSSGGTSGGRDTQYF
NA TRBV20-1 CSAWGQDKAFF
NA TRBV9 CASSTSGVKGYTF
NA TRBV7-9 CASSPQVGKSSYNEQFF
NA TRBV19 CASSTQEDTQYF
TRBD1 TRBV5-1 CASRGQGGANTEAFF
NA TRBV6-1 CASSEEPRSYEQYF
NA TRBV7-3 CASSLKGTSAGYTF
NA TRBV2 CASLTYVRDTQYF
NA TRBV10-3 CAISESSYRGETQYF
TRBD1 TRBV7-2 CASSLLAGQVSSYNSPLHF
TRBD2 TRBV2 CASHVGTSVYNEQFF
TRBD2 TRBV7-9 CASSLLAGGRNNEQFF
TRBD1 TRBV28 CASSPQGTVYYGYTF
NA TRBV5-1 CASSADSIANYGYTF
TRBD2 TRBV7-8 CASSYGLAGGLYNEQFF
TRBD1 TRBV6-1 CASIIWGQGTDYEQYF
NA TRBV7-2 CASSLGRASQHF
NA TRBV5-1 CASSLDYNEQFF
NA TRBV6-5 CASLRAPGNYGYTF
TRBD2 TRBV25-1 CASSPPLTSESYNEQFF
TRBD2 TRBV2 CASSDGTSGGADEQFF
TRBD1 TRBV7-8 CASSRRGGQENYGYTF
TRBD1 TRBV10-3 CAIKPGQGSTGELFF
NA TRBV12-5 CASGLGGIPFTGEQYF
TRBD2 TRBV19 CASSILGGAGFSNEQSF